This section outlines one TCR beta chain sequence together with its context. The antigen is unknown. CDR1 and CDR2 from the germline V gene are DFQATT and SNEGSKA (reference sequence). This CDR3 contains 11 residues. V was trimmed by 6 bases and J by 3 bases, leaving 8 bases between them. Time point here: week 35, safety follow-up. Each vaccine dose was 300 ug of mutant IDH1 20-mer peptide, with topical imiquimod. The data are from a study of a mutant IDH1 vaccine in newly diagnosed glioma. Clones were sequenced by immunoSEQ multiplex PCR, and TCRdb holds only the in-frame ones, with some missing. Found here are 70,000 or so clones, around 90% of them singletons; the top ten hold roughly 2%.

The V call is TRBV20-1, the J call TRBJ2-5, with D perhaps matching TRBD1 (5 bases). The material sequenced was PBMCs, taken from a glioma patient whose treatment included an IDH1 peptide vaccine. The receptor comes from a young man with glioma. DNA of the CDR3: TGCAGTGCAACCAGGGAAGAGACCCAGTACTTC. Protein: CSATREETQYF.